These 4 T cell receptor beta chains share one sample of origin, sequenced in a study of response to subunit inactivated influenza vaccine. TCRdb used MiXCR to reprocess the RT-PCR reads, holding one entry per CDR3 protein. In the table there are about 190,000 distinct CDR3 sequences, 13% to 15% of which are singletons. The source material was CD8+ T cells sorted from PBMCs, sampled about 5 days after vaccination. These receptors all stem from a man aged 45 to 65 who received an inactivated influenza vaccine.

This clonotype was found a few times. The chain combines TRBV5-1 with TRBJ2-5; TRBD2 matches at 8 bases. Looked up from germline, CDR1 is SGHRS and CDR2 is YFSETQ. The CDR3 extends over 15 amino acids. The V segment lost 1 base and the J segment 5 bases; nucleotides outside the gene matches: 7. The CDR3 here is CASSLPGGSYETQYF. CDR3 bases: TGCGCCAGCAGCTTGCCGGGAGGGAGTTATGAGACCCAGTACTTC. Full variable domain (rest looked up from reference TRBV5-1 and TRBJ2-5): KAGVTQTPRYLIKTRGQQVTLSCSPISGHRSVSWYQQTPGQGLQFLFEYFSETQRNKGNFPGRFSGRQFSNSRSEMNVSTLELGDSALYLCASSLPGGSYETQYFGPGTRLLVL.

V usage is TRBV15 and J usage is TRBJ1-1; D gene uncertain. This CDR3 region has 13 residues. Germline-derived CDR1 and CDR2 are LNHNV and YYDKDF (reference sequence). Trimming removed 4 bases from V and 4 bases from J, with 10 bases in between. The CDR3 DNA sequence: TGTGCCACCAGCACCTCGGCCTCCACTGAAGCTTTCTTT. Its protein is CATSTSASTEAFF.

The V call is TRBV6-2 or TRBV6-3, the J call TRBJ2-1, with D possibly being TRBD2 (5 bases). The CDR3 runs to 16 residues. V dropped 0 bases and J dropped 0 bases, with 9 bases sitting between them. Germline assignment: CDR1 MNHEY and CDR2 SVGEGT. This CDR3 is CASSYSTGSSYNEQFF. Written as DNA, the CDR3 is TGTGCCAGCAGTTACTCTACGGGGAGCTCCTACAATGAGCAGTTCTTC.

The V call is TRBV28, the J call TRBJ2-5; 12 nucleotides align to TRBD2. The germline gives CDR1 MDHEN, CDR2 SYDVKM. V trimming: 6 bases; J trimming: 3 bases; junction bases outside the gene matches: 8. This CDR3 is 16 amino acids long. CDR3 nucleotide sequence: TGTGCCAGCAGCTTACTAGCGGGAGGCCAAGAAGAGACCCAGTACTTC. The encoded protein is CASSLLAGGQEETQYF.